This TCR beta chain derives from a study of control samples from healthy donors and cancer patients (dated by TCRdb to between 2020 and 2021). Concerning this clone: Its antigen is currently not known. Qualities for individual bases were not recorded, and no much larger clone is one base off.

The method behind the library was the immunoSEQ multiplex PCR assay. TCRdb took over this immuneACCESS table, retaining in-frame rearrangements with V and J assigned. Such tables are incomplete; in checked studies, under half of the missing clones stem from an unresolved V gene, and the remainder is unexplained. This sample has roughly 92,000 clones in its table, and 86% of those were observed once. About 1.3% of the sample comes from the top ten. CDR1 and CDR2, per the germline V gene, are KGHSH and LQKENI. V and J are trimmed by 1 base and 0 bases, and the gene matches miss 9 bases of the junction. From cysteine to phenylalanine, the CDR3 is 19 amino acids long. Only CDR3 DNA remains: 57 bases, in frame from the first base.

The sequencing sample was made of blood. This sequence uses TRBV18 and TRBJ2-1; TRBD2 lines up with 10 middle nucleotides. The source of this sequence is a woman in her forties or fifties in good health. The CDR3 sequence is CASSPRLAGAWSSYNEQFF. The DNA is TGTGCCAGCTCACCACGGCTAGCGGGGGCCTGGAGCTCCTACAATGAGCAGTTCTTC.